The text below deals with one T cell receptor beta chain. Its antigen is not identified. Every isolated RNA sample was fully reverse transcribed, so sequencing captured expressed TCRB transcripts. Sequenced naive, central memory and regulatory T cell samples produced an average of roughly 3.5 million reads. TCRdb's copy holds only in-frame clones and misses some; the assay was immunoSEQ multiplex PCR. Among hundreds of thousands of clones, 7.5% to 9% were seen once, and the ten largest hold under 0.5%. The data derive from a study of beta chain features in type 1 diabetes. Purity of each sorted population was above 95%. Whole-study results and caveats: All four CD4+ subsets of Type 1 diabetes patients contained TCRB CDR3s that were moderately but significantly shorter.

The material sequenced was central memory CD4+ T cells from blood. The TCR originated in a woman younger than 35 in good health.

For the CDR3, the DNA is TGTGCCAGTAGTATGAGAACGTTTCCCTACGAGCAGTACTTC. Protein: CASSMRTFPYEQYF. The rearrangement uses TRBV19 and TRBJ2-7, with D unclear. The CDR3 runs to 14 residues. Germline CDR1 is LNHDA and CDR2 is SQIVND (reference sequence). V dropped 3 bases and J dropped 2 bases, with 11 bases sitting between them.